This is a list of T cell receptor beta chains from one sample in a study of T-cell memory formation after mild COVID-19. TCRdb called the 5' RACE reads again in MiXCR, with one record for every CDR3 protein. The sample records some 130,000 distinct CDR3 sequences, roughly 24% being singletons. The sequencing sample was made of PBMCs or a T cell subset sorted from them (not recorded which). All receptors come from an adult woman who had mild COVID-19 (a few samples of this study predate the infection). Cell type and time point are not known. CDR3s include the opening cysteine and the closing phenylalanine or tryptophan. A D gene is named only where the DNA matches it firmly. The size of a clone is reported for some rows only, either as once, few or many, or as a class for expanded clones.

clone size	D gene	V gene	J gene	CDR3 protein	CDR3 DNA
.	TRBD1	TRBV6-5	TRBJ2-5	CASSHYGQGQETQYF	TGTGCCAGCAGTCACTACGGACAGGGGCAAGAGACCCAGTACTTC
few	TRBD2	TRBV7-9	TRBJ2-5	CASSYRGLVEETQYF	TGTGCCAGCAGCTATCGCGGACTAGTTGAAGAGACCCAGTACTTC
few	.	TRBV20-1	TRBJ1-5	CSATDGKYQPQHF	TGCAGTGCTACGGACGGAAAATATCAGCCCCAGCATTTT
.	TRBD1	TRBV7-9	TRBJ1-2	CASSLAILEGGDGYTF	TGTGCCAGCAGCTTAGCGATCTTAGAAGGGGGCGACGGCTACACCTTC
.	TRBD2	TRBV25-1	TRBJ2-2	CASSDSGRDTGELFF	TGTGCCAGCAGTGATAGCGGGAGGGACACCGGGGAGCTGTTTTTT
.	.	TRBV5-6	TRBJ2-3	CASTVPDRLSTDTQYF	TGTGCCAGCACCGTACCGGACAGACTCTCCACAGATACGCAGTATTTT
.	.	TRBV28	TRBJ2-1	CASSLGGRFGDEQFF	TGTGCCAGCAGTTTAGGAGGGAGGTTCGGCGATGAGCAGTTCTTC
few	.	TRBV12-3/TRBV12-4	TRBJ2-7	CASSGGGSDEQYF	TGTGCCAGCTCTGGTGGGGGGAGCGACGAGCAGTACTTC
few	.	TRBV7-9	TRBJ2-7	CASSFHNSSYEQYF	TGTGCCAGCAGCTTCCACAACTCCTCCTACGAGCAGTACTTC
.	.	TRBV20-1	TRBJ2-3	CSARVWGAGDTQYF	TGCAGTGCTAGAGTATGGGGGGCAGGAGATACGCAGTATTTT
few	.	TRBV5-1	TRBJ2-7	CASSPPDVVREQYF	TGCGCCAGCAGCCCTCCGGACGTTGTACGAGAGCAGTACTTC
few	.	TRBV19	TRBJ1-2	CASSIDYQVGHGYTF	TGTGCCAGTAGTATAGATTATCAGGTGGGCCATGGCTACACCTTC
.	TRBD2	TRBV5-1	TRBJ2-3	CASSSALGGRATDTQYF	TGCGCCAGCAGCTCGGCCCTCGGCGGGAGGGCCACAGATACGCAGTATTTT
once	.	TRBV12-3/TRBV12-4	TRBJ2-3	CASSLARWELDTQYF	TGTGCCAGCAGTTTAGCGAGATGGGAACTAGATACGCAGTATTTT
.	TRBD2	TRBV9	TRBJ2-5	CASSVAASGGHQETQYF	TGTGCCAGCAGCGTAGCTGCCAGCGGGGGACATCAAGAGACCCAGTACTTC
few	.	TRBV21-1	TRBJ2-7	CASSKELGDTEQYF	TGTGCCAGCAGCAAAGAATTGGGGGATACGGAGCAGTACTTC
.	TRBD2	TRBV20-1	TRBJ2-1	CSARPREGRAYNEQFF	TGCAGTGCTAGGCCAAGGGAGGGTCGCGCCTACAATGAGCAGTTCTTC
.	.	TRBV27	TRBJ1-4	CASSLCPGQAVTTTNEKLFF	TGTGCCAGCAGTTTATGTCCAGGGCAGGCCGTCACTACAACTAATGAAAAACTGTTTTTT
.	TRBD1	TRBV7-6	TRBJ1-4	CASSSGGGTGGIATNEKLFF	TGTGCCAGCAGCTCAGGAGGGGGGACAGGGGGAATTGCAACTAATGAAAAACTGTTTTTT
.	.	TRBV20-1	TRBJ2-7	CSAQSGPSASYEQYF	TGCAGTGCCCAGTCCGGGCCTTCCGCCTCCTACGAGCAGTACTTC
few	TRBD1	TRBV27	TRBJ2-1	CASSWTGKNEQFF	TGTGCCAGCAGTTGGACAGGGAAGAATGAGCAGTTCTTC
.	TRBD2	TRBV7-9	TRBJ2-7	CASSFWGGEQYF	TGTGCCAGCAGCTTTTGGGGGGGCGAGCAGTACTTC
few	TRBD1	TRBV11-2	TRBJ1-5	CASSDTGQGAGGRNQPQHF	TGTGCCAGCAGCGACACGGGACAGGGGGCAGGTGGGCGCAATCAGCCCCAGCATTTT
.	.	TRBV29-1	TRBJ1-1	CSVDTNTEAFF	TGCAGCGTTGACACGAACACTGAAGCTTTCTTT